The 7 T cell receptor beta chains in this list originate from one sample, sequenced in a study of shared clonotypes between healthy human individuals. Naive CD8 cells comprised CD45RO-negative, CCR7-positively selected cells, excluding terminally differentiated effector memory CD45RA+ cells. The table came from immunoSEQ multiplex PCR; TCRdb's copy has only in-frame clones and leaves some out. The sample lists some 1,900,000 clones; just under 95% were seen once. Material: naive CD8+ T cells sorted from blood. The receptors stem from a man aged 18 to 29 in good health.

To note about this clone: Other DNA sequences from this sample encode an identical CDR3 as well. The chain is built from TRBV9 and TRBJ1-4; D uncertain. The germline V gene has CDR1 SGDLS and CDR2 YYNGEE. V gave up 0 bases and J gave up 6 bases, with 9 bases separating them. This CDR3 has 14 amino acids. This CDR3 is CASSVGGEDEKLFF. CDR3 coding DNA: TGTGCCAGCAGCGTAGGGGGAGAGGATGAAAAACTGTTTTTT.

This chain joins TRBV6-5 and TRBJ2-7, with D possibly being TRBD2 (5 bases). V was shortened by 5 bases and J by 3 bases, with 11 bases between the two germline ends. Per germline, CDR1 MNHEY and CDR2 SVGAGI. There are 13 residues in the CDR3. CDR3 loop: CASSAAGDYEQYF. In DNA form, the CDR3 reads TGTGCCAGCAGTGCCGCCGGGGACTACGAGCAGTACTTC.

J is TRBJ1-2 and V is TRBV11-2, with 8 bases identical to TRBD1. CDR1 and CDR2 (germline): SGHAT, FQNNGV. The CDR3 runs 14 residues. Trimming took 3 bases from V and 3 from J; bases not matched to a gene: 3. CDR3 DNA sequence: TGTGCCAGCAGCTTCTCACAGGGGGACTATGGCTACACCTTC. The encoded protein is CASSFSQGDYGYTF.

This chain connects TRBV29-1 to TRBJ2-1, with 9 nucleotides matching TRBD2. The CDR3 has 18 residues. Germline trimming cut 1 base from V and 3 bases from J; bases unmatched to any gene: 13. Germline V gene lookup returns CDR1 SQVTM and CDR2 ANQGSEA. CDR3 amino acids: CSVEGWNPSGIGYNEQFF. In nucleotides, the CDR3 is TGCAGCGTTGAAGGATGGAACCCTAGCGGGATTGGCTACAATGAGCAGTTCTTC.

The rearrangement uses TRBV5-6 and TRBJ2-3, with 13 nucleotides matching TRBD2. J lost 1 base, V lost 0 bases, and 8 bases had no gene match. CDR1 SGHDT and CDR2 YYEEEE come from the germline V gene. The CDR3 extends over 19 amino acids. Written as DNA, the CDR3 is TGTGCCAGCAGCTTGGCCGGGACTAGCGGGAAGGATGGCACAGATACGCAGTATTTT. Its translation is CASSLAGTSGKDGTDTQYF.

This clone was recorded once. The rearrangement joins TRBV7-9 to TRBJ1-3; D is perhaps TRBD1 (6 bases). CDR3 length: 18 residues. Germline values: CDR1 SEHNR, CDR2 FQNEAQ (reference sequence). The V gene lost 2 bases and the J gene lost 2 bases, with 19 bases spanning the gap. This CDR3 is CASSLFGGGEVPGNTIYF. The CDR3 nucleotides are TGTGCCAGCAGCTTATTCGGGGGCGGCGAGGTCCCTGGAAACACCATATATTTT. Variable domain in full (rest from reference TRBV7-9 and TRBJ1-3): DTGVSQNPRHKITKRGQNVTFRCDPISEHNRLYWYRQTLGQGPEFLTYFQNEAQLEKSRLLSDRFSAERPKGSFSTLEIQRTEQGDSAMYLCASSLFGGGEVPGNTIYFGEGSWLTVV.

The rearrangement links TRBV7-9 to TRBJ1-4; 9 bases map to TRBD1. CDR1 and CDR2 from the germline V gene are SEHNR and FQNEAQ (reference sequence). The ends lost 2 bases at V and 7 bases at J; junction bases unmatched: 17. The CDR3 spans 19 residues. The DNA of the CDR3 is TGTGCCAGCAGCTTACCTGAAGAGGACAGGGGATTACTAGGTGAAAAACTGTTTTTT. It codes for CASSLPEEDRGLLGEKLFF.